The source of this T cell receptor beta chain is a study of T cell changes during pregnancy in multiple sclerosis. Some clones are missing from TCRdb's copy, which holds only in-frame ones; the method was immunoSEQ multiplex PCR. The data hold fewer than 85,000 clones, with approximately 92% observed a single time. The germline V gene has CDR1 ENHRY and CDR2 SYGVKD. The CDR3 runs to 17 residues. Trimming at V came to 3 bases and at J to 4 bases, leaving 9 bases not matched to a gene. The material was peripheral blood, obtained before pregnancy. The gene calls are TRBV10-3 and TRBJ2-3; 11 nucleotides agree with TRBD2. This TCR was recovered from a female donor with multiple sclerosis, enrolled in a pregnancy study. The CDR3 nucleotides are TGTGCCATCAGTGAATCCCCACTAGCGGGAGCTGCAGATACGCAGTATTTT. This sequence encodes CAISESPLAGAADTQYF.